These 2 T cell receptor beta chains came from one sample sequenced in a study of CD8 T cells in ankylosing spondylitis. General study results and limits: Seemingly distinctive of ankylosing spondylitis blood was a TCR beta motif formed by eight highly homologous variants.

Their antigen targets remain unknown. TCRdb reprocessed the 5' RACE reads with MiXCR, giving one entry per CDR3 protein. The data contain 750,000 to 850,000 distinct CDR3 sequences, about an eighth of them seen just once; the ten biggest clones take up more than 0.5%. The sample was blood, either unsorted or a sorted T cell fraction (not recorded which). Receptors were obtained from a male donor with ankylosing spondylitis.

This clonotype was seen a few times. The rearrangement uses TRBV5-4 and TRBJ2-5; TRBD1 aligns across 7 bases. The CDR3 loop spans 15 amino acids. Germline V gives CDR1 SGHNT, CDR2 YYREEE (reference sequence). Losses at the gene ends were 4 bases for V and 4 bases for J; bases not matched to a gene: 10. This chain's CDR3 is CASSIRQGLSETQYF. The CDR3, as DNA: TGTGCCAGCAGCATTCGACAGGGTCTCTCAGAGACCCAGTACTTC. The variable domain in full, completed from reference TRBV5-4 and TRBJ2-5, reads ETGVTQSPTHLIKTRGQQVTLRCSSQSGHNTVSWYQQALGQGPQFIFQYYREEENGRGNFPPRFSGLQFPNYSSELNVNALELDDSALYLCASSIRQGLSETQYFGPGTRLLVL.

This clonotype was found a few times. The chain combines TRBV20-1 with TRBJ2-1; D not resolved. The CDR3 has 15 residues. Trimming took off 3 bases at V and 4 bases at J, with 16 bases between the two ends. Germline lookup yields CDR1 DFQATT and CDR2 SNEGSKA (reference sequence). The CDR3 region is CSARVFGPTYNEQFF. The CDR3 DNA follows: TGCAGTGCTAGGGTTTTCGGACCGACGTACAATGAGCAGTTCTTC.